Listed here are 14 T cell receptor beta chains from one sample, sequenced in a study of shared clonotypes between healthy human individuals (dated by TCRdb to the early 2020s). The library was made by the immunoSEQ multiplex PCR assay. Not all clones reach the TCRdb copy of this immuneACCESS table, which keeps in-frame sequences only. Checked studies attribute under half of the gap to unresolved V genes and leave the rest unexplained. In all, the sample holds some 2,500,000 clones, and approximately 93% of those were seen once. Together, the top ten hold more than 0.35% of the sample. The sequenced sample consisted of naive CD4+ T cells from PBMCs. This sample's cell subset or site label indicates: CD45RA+ positively selected. The source of these receptors is a young man in good health. Some clones in this sample may be carry-over from other donors' samples.

This rearrangement joins TRBV2 to TRBJ2-5; 10 bases map to TRBD2. CDR1 is SNHLY and CDR2 is FYNNEI in the germline V gene. This CDR3 is built from 13 residues. The trim removed 10 bases at V and 7 bases at J, leaving 9 bases unmatched. For the CDR3, the DNA is TGTGCCACCACCCAGCGGGAGGGAGGGACCCAGTACTTC. Translated, it gives CATTQREGGTQYF.

The chain has TRBV28 and TRBJ2-1; TRBD2 agrees at 11 bases. V was pared by 6 bases and J by 5 bases, with 6 bases of the junction left unmatched. From germline, CDR1 is MDHEN and CDR2 SYDVKM. The CDR3 is 15 residues long. DNA for the CDR3: TGTGCCAGCAGCCTGACTAGCGGGGCGGACAATGAGCAGTTCTTC. It translates to CASSLTSGADNEQFF.

This sequence joins TRBV9 and TRBJ1-2, with unresolved D. The CDR3 contains 16 residues. Trimming shortened V by 0 bases and J by 4 bases, and 16 bases separated the two germline ends. The germline V gene encodes CDR1 SGDLS and CDR2 YYNGEE. The CDR3 loop is CASSVDHSGLSYGYTF. In DNA, the CDR3 is TGTGCCAGCAGCGTAGATCACTCAGGCTTATCCTATGGCTACACCTTC. The full variable domain, its missing parts supplied by reference TRBV9 and TRBJ1-2, is DSGVTQTPKHLITATGQRVTLRCSPRSGDLSVYWYQQSLDQGLQFLIQYYNGEERAKGNILERFSAQQFPDLHSELNLSSLELGDSALYFCASSVDHSGLSYGYTFGSGTRLTVV.

This chain connects TRBV19 to TRBJ1-4; unclear D gene. The CDR3 is made up of 13 amino acids. The V end lost 0 bases, the J end lost 8 bases, and 7 bases lay between the germline ends. Germline CDR1 and CDR2: LNHDA and SQIVND (reference sequence). The CDR3 here is CASSIDLGEKLFF. The CDR3, as DNA: TGTGCCAGTAGTATAGATCTAGGGGAAAAACTGTTTTTT.

V gene TRBV2 combines with J gene TRBJ2-7; D uncertain. V shed 3 bases and J shed 6 bases, with 12 bases lying between them. This CDR3 spans 13 amino acids. CDR1 and CDR2 from the germline V gene are SNHLY and FYNNEI. The CDR3 DNA is TGTGCCAGCAGTGACAGGCTGTTGAGCGAGCAGTACTTC. As protein: CASSDRLLSEQYF.

The chain has TRBV6-6 and TRBJ2-2; TRBD2 aligns across 10 bases. Germline V gene lookup returns CDR1 MNHNY and CDR2 SVGAGI (reference sequence). The CDR3 sequence is 14 residues long. V lost 6 bases, J lost 5 bases, and 3 bases stayed unmatched. The CDR3 region has the DNA TGTGCCAGCAGAAAGCGGGAGGGGACCGGGGAGCTGTTTTTT. Translation: CASRKREGTGELFF.

About this clone itself: This same CDR3 is encoded by further DNA sequences in the sample. The chain has TRBV10-3 and TRBJ1-1; D gene unclear. Looked up from germline, CDR1 is ENHRY and CDR2 is SYGVKD. With 3 bases removed from V and 4 bases from J, the gap between germline ends came to 9 bases. This CDR3 spans 13 amino acids. The CDR3 DNA reads as TGTGCCATCAGTGATGGACGGGGCACTGAAGCTTTCTTT. This codes for CAISDGRGTEAFF.

This chain links TRBV2 with TRBJ2-3; D perhaps matches TRBD2 (5 bases). The germline V gene has CDR1 SNHLY and CDR2 FYNNEI. This CDR3 is 13 amino acids long. V lost 2 bases and J 3 bases, leaving 6 bases between the germline ends. The DNA for the CDR3 is TGTGCCAGCAGTGAACGGGGAACAGATACGCAGTATTTT. Translating it yields CASSERGTDTQYF.

The V call is TRBV7-9, the J call TRBJ2-1; 9 positions match TRBD1. This CDR3 has 15 amino acids. Germline CDR1 reads SEHNR; CDR2 reads FQNEAQ (reference sequence). The V and J ends lost 3 bases and 8 bases, in that order; junction bases with no gene match: 8. The CDR3 sequence is CASSFTGGGLHEQFF. For the CDR3, the DNA is TGTGCCAGCAGCTTTACAGGGGGCGGACTCCATGAGCAGTTCTTC.

The rearrangement joins TRBV28 to TRBJ2-7; 9 nucleotides match TRBD1. V lost 5 bases, J lost 5 bases, and 7 bases stayed unmatched. The CDR3 is 14 residues long. Germline V lookup: CDR1 MDHEN, CDR2 SYDVKM. In DNA form, the CDR3 reads TGTGCCAGCAGTATCCGGGACAGGGAAAACGAGCAGTACTTC. Its protein product is CASSIRDRENEQYF.

The chain recombines TRBV4-1 with TRBJ2-1; TRBD2 matches at 10 bases. Germline V CDR1 and CDR2: MGHRA, YSYEKL. V lost 0 bases to trimming and J lost 0 bases; unmatched junction nucleotides: 8. The CDR3 has 19 residues. The CDR3 protein is CASSQEELAGSSSYNEQFF. In DNA form, the CDR3 reads TGCGCCAGCAGCCAAGAGGAACTAGCGGGATCAAGCTCCTACAATGAGCAGTTCTTC.

The table lists this clone with a few counts. V is TRBV20-1 and J is TRBJ1-1, with no clear D. The V gene lost 3 bases and the J gene lost 4 bases, with 6 bases spanning the gap. The CDR3 consists of 11 residues. The germline CDR1 and CDR2 sequences are DFQATT and SNEGSKA (reference sequence). CDR3 region: CSASWATEAFF. As DNA, the CDR3 is TGCAGTGCTAGCTGGGCCACTGAAGCTTTCTTT.

This rearrangement joins TRBV7-8 to TRBJ2-1; D is uncertain. The CDR3 is 14 residues long. Germline CDR1 reads SGHVS; CDR2 reads FQNEAQ. Deletions cut 0 bases from V and 4 bases from J, with 7 bases between. The CDR3 coding sequence is TGTGCCAGCAGCTTAGCGTGGCGGTACAATGAGCAGTTCTTC. Translation gives CASSLAWRYNEQFF.

The chain is built from TRBV9 and TRBJ2-2; TRBD2 might be the D (5 bases). Germline values: CDR1 SGDLS, CDR2 YYNGEE. The CDR3 totals 14 residues. V gave up 7 bases and J gave up 6 bases, with 16 bases separating them. The CDR3 region is CASASLSGAGELFF. CDR3 nucleotide sequence: TGTGCCAGCGCGTCCCTTTCCGGGGCCGGGGAGCTGTTTTTT. The whole variable domain, remainder taken from reference TRBV9 and TRBJ2-2, is DSGVTQTPKHLITATGQRVTLRCSPRSGDLSVYWYQQSLDQGLQFLIQYYNGEERAKGNILERFSAQQFPDLHSELNLSSLELGDSALYFCASASLSGAGELFFGEGSRLTVL.